A selection of T cell receptor beta chains follows, all from one sample in a study of control samples from healthy donors and cancer patients. Profiled with immunoSEQ multiplex PCR; TCRdb holds only in-frame clones, not every one. The sample has 120,000 to 150,000 clones; roughly 89% are singletons. Sequences were obtained from blood. The receptors stem from a man younger than 30 in good health. The CDR3 runs from the conserved cysteine through the conserved F or W. The order of the fields is CDR3 DNA, CDR3 protein, clone size, J gene, V gene, D gene. D genes are given only for firm matches. Some rows have no size entry. The others give once, few or many, or a class for an expanded clone.

TGTGCCAGCTCAGCCGGGACTAGCGGGGCGTTCTCCTACGAGCAGTACTTC | CASSAGTSGAFSYEQYF | . | TRBJ2-7 | TRBV18 | TRBD2
TGTGCCAGCAGCTTCCACAAGTCACCCTCATACTTC | CASSFHKSPSYF | . | TRBJ2-7 | TRBV7-9 | .
TGTGCCATCTCAACAGGAGCGTCAGAGACCCAGTACTTC | CAISTGASETQYF | . | TRBJ2-5 | TRBV10-3 | .
TGTGCCAGCAGTCCCGATAGCGGGGGGAGCTCCTACAATGAGCAGTTCTTC | CASSPDSGGSSYNEQFF | . | TRBJ2-1 | TRBV13 | TRBD2
TGTGCCAGCAGTGGGACAGGGCACAATCAGCCCCAGCATTTT | CASSGTGHNQPQHF | . | TRBJ1-5 | TRBV2 | TRBD1
TGTGCCAGCAGTGAAGGCAAGGGGGCAACTAACTATGGCTACACCTTC | CASSEGKGATNYGYTF | once | TRBJ1-2 | TRBV6-1 | TRBD1
TGTGCCAGCAGCTTATTGTGGTCGGGGATGAACACTGAAGCTTTCTTT | CASSLLWSGMNTEAFF | . | TRBJ1-1 | TRBV7-9 | .
TGTGCCAGCAGTCGGACAGGGGGTAGGAACGAGCAGTACTTC | CASSRTGGRNEQYF | . | TRBJ2-7 | TRBV6-5 | TRBD1
TGTGCCAGCTCCCCTGACAGGAGGTCTGGAAACACCATATATTTT | CASSPDRRSGNTIYF | . | TRBJ1-3 | TRBV18 | .
TGTGCCAGCAGTGGACAGACAAACACTGAAGCTTTCTTT | CASSGQTNTEAFF | . | TRBJ1-1 | TRBV2 | .